This TCR beta chain was captured by sequencing in a study of blood T cell repertoires in COVID-19. Turning to the study itself: Samples taken during acute and convalescent COVID-19 were collected in the United States, Italy and Spain. T cells, B-cell-depleted T cells, or PBMCs provided the cDNA or gDNA that served as material.

Authors' methods: Cell counts per sample came from amplifying reference gene primers. The method was immunoSEQ multiplex PCR; TCRdb's version includes in-frame clones alone and lacks a portion of them. D and trimming were read from the DNA, whereas the V and J calls and clone size are those reported in that table. Counted here are 50,000 to 65,000 clones, under 85% occurring once; the ten biggest clones make up roughly 30%. Germline V lookup: CDR1 SGHNT, CDR2 YENEEA. Trimming pared 0 bases from V and 7 bases from J, leaving 7 bases between. The CDR3 is 13 residues long. The chain is built from TRBV11-3 and TRBJ1-3, with D unclear. The sample comprised peripheral blood. This clonotype was obtained from a woman older than 75 with acute or convalescent COVID-19. The DNA of the CDR3 is TGTGCCAGCAGCTTAGAAATAGCGAACACCATATATTTT. Residues: CASSLEIANTIYF. Together with reference TRBV11-3 and TRBJ1-3, the CDR3 gives the full variable domain: EAGVVQSPRYKIIEKKQPVAFWCNPISGHNTLYWYLQNLGQGPELLIRYENEEAVDDSQLPKDRFSAERLKGVDSTLKIQPAELGDSAVYLCASSLEIANTIYFGEGSWLTVV.